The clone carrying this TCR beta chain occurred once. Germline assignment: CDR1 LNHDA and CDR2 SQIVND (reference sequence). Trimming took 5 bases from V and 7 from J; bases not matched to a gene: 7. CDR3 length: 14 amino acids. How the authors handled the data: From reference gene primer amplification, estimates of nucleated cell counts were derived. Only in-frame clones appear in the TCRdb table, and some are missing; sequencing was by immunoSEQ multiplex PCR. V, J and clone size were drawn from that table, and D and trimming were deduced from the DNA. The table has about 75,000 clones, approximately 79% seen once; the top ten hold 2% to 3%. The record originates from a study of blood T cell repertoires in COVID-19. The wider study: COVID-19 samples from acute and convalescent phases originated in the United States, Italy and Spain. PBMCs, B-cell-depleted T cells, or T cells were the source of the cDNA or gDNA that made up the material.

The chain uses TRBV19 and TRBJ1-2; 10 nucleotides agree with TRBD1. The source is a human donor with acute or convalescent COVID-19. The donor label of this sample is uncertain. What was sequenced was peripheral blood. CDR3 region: CASSSGTGVFGYTF. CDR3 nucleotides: TGTGCCAGTAGTTCCGGGACAGGGGTCTTTGGCTACACCTTC.